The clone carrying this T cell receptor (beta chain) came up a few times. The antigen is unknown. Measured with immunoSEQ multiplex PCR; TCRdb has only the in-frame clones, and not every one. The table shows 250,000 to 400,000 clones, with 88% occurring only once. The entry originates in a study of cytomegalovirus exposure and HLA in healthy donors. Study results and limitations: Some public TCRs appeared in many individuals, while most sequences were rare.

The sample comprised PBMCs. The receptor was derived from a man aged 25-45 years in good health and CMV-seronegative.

In DNA form, the CDR3 reads TGTGCCAGCACCTCCCTACAGGGACGAAATTCACCCCTCCACTTT. Translating gives CASTSLQGRNSPLHF. The chain has TRBV27 and TRBJ1-6; tentatively, D is TRBD1 (6 bases). The CDR3 runs to 15 residues. Germline CDR1 MNHEY, CDR2 SMNVEV (reference sequence). V shed 7 bases and J shed 7 bases, with 17 bases lying between them.